This is a list of T cell receptor beta chains from one sample in a study of molecular identifiers for immune sequencing clone quantification. TCRdb re-derived calls from the PCR reads in MiXCR, one entry per CDR3 protein. Among 250,000 to 350,000 distinct CDR3 sequences listed, about 21% were seen once. The sample taken for sequencing was naive CD8+ T cells from blood, with Jurkat cell RNA spiked in. The receptors stem from a human donor in good health. Some libraries in this study had Jurkat cell RNA spiked in. The CDR3 runs from the conserved cysteine through the conserved F or W. The order of the fields is D gene, V gene, J gene, clone size, CDR3 protein, CDR3 DNA. The D gene is left open where the match is weak. Size tells how often a clone was seen (once, few, many) or the class of an expanded clone, and some rows leave it out.

d_gene: NA; v_gene: TRBV6-6; j_gene: TRBJ2-2; abundance: few; CDR3aa: CASSYSAAVTNTGELFF; CDR3nt: TGTGCCAGCAGTTACTCGGCGGCAGTCACGAACACCGGGGAGCTGTTTTTT
d_gene: NA; v_gene: TRBV4-1; j_gene: TRBJ1-5; abundance: few; CDR3aa: CASSQPGESQPQHF; CDR3nt: TGCGCCAGCAGCCAGCCAGGGGAAAGTCAGCCCCAGCATTTT
d_gene: TRBD1; v_gene: TRBV19; j_gene: TRBJ2-3; abundance: many; CDR3aa: CASSRGQGGDTQYF; CDR3nt: TGTGCCAGTAGTCGCGGACAGGGGGGCGATACGCAGTATTTT
d_gene: TRBD1; v_gene: TRBV4-3; j_gene: TRBJ2-7; abundance: NA; CDR3aa: CASSPNRGAYEQYF; CDR3nt: TGCGCCAGCAGCCCAAACAGGGGTGCGTACGAGCAGTACTTC
d_gene: NA; v_gene: TRBV30; j_gene: TRBJ2-7; abundance: few; CDR3aa: CAWNPRGQSSYEQYF; CDR3nt: TGTGCCTGGAACCCCAGGGGCCAAAGCTCCTACGAGCAGTACTTC
d_gene: TRBD2; v_gene: TRBV20-1; j_gene: TRBJ2-7; abundance: many; CDR3aa: CSARGLAAYEQYF; CDR3nt: TGCAGTGCTAGAGGACTAGCCGCCTACGAGCAGTACTTC
d_gene: NA; v_gene: TRBV14; j_gene: TRBJ2-5; abundance: many; CDR3aa: CASSQTRGLETQYF; CDR3nt: TGTGCCAGCAGCCAAACCCGGGGGCTGGAGACCCAGTACTTC
d_gene: NA; v_gene: TRBV6-5; j_gene: TRBJ1-5; abundance: many; CDR3aa: CATSGTPGGQPQHF; CDR3nt: TGTGCCACGTCCGGGACCCCCGGTGGTCAGCCCCAGCATTTT
d_gene: NA; v_gene: TRBV5-6; j_gene: TRBJ1-2; abundance: many; CDR3aa: CASSLDGGESGYTF; CDR3nt: TGTGCCAGCAGCTTGGATGGAGGGGAATCGGGCTACACCTTC
d_gene: TRBD2; v_gene: TRBV12-3/TRBV12-4; j_gene: TRBJ2-5; abundance: many; CDR3aa: CASTRLAAQETQYF; CDR3nt: TGTGCCAGCACCAGACTAGCAGCCCAAGAGACCCAGTACTTC
d_gene: NA; v_gene: TRBV4-1; j_gene: TRBJ2-1; abundance: few; CDR3aa: CASSQVAGSYNEQFF; CDR3nt: TGCGCCAGCAGCCAAGTGGCAGGGTCCTACAATGAGCAGTTCTTC
d_gene: NA; v_gene: TRBV29-1; j_gene: TRBJ1-2; abundance: many; CDR3aa: CSALTGPNYGYTF; CDR3nt: TGCAGCGCCCTCACGGGACCCAACTATGGCTACACCTTC
d_gene: TRBD1; v_gene: TRBV2; j_gene: TRBJ2-1; abundance: few; CDR3aa: CASSEGQGGYNEQFF; CDR3nt: TGTGCCAGCAGTGAGGGACAGGGTGGCTACAATGAGCAGTTCTTC
d_gene: TRBD1; v_gene: TRBV29-1; j_gene: TRBJ1-1; abundance: many; CDR3aa: CSVDRGLTEAFF; CDR3nt: TGCAGCGTTGACAGGGGGCTTACTGAAGCTTTCTTT
d_gene: TRBD1; v_gene: TRBV27; j_gene: TRBJ2-2; abundance: many; CDR3aa: CASSLLRGPGELFF; CDR3nt: TGTGCCAGCAGTTTATTGAGGGGGCCCGGGGAGCTGTTTTTT
d_gene: TRBD2; v_gene: TRBV11-2; j_gene: TRBJ2-1; abundance: NA; CDR3aa: CASSGRAALYNEQFF; CDR3nt: TGTGCCAGCAGCGGGAGGGCGGCGCTCTACAATGAGCAGTTCTTC
d_gene: NA; v_gene: TRBV25-1; j_gene: TRBJ1-1; abundance: many; CDR3aa: CASGWRTEAFF; CDR3nt: TGTGCCAGCGGATGGAGGACTGAAGCTTTCTTT
d_gene: TRBD2; v_gene: TRBV24-1; j_gene: TRBJ2-1; abundance: many; CDR3aa: CATKAGGGEQFF; CDR3nt: TGTGCCACCAAAGCGGGAGGAGGTGAGCAGTTCTTC
d_gene: NA; v_gene: TRBV5-4; j_gene: TRBJ2-7; abundance: many; CDR3aa: CASSLATDILIEQYF; CDR3nt: TGTGCCAGCAGCTTGGCTACCGACATCTTGATCGAGCAGTACTTC
d_gene: TRBD2; v_gene: TRBV7-6; j_gene: TRBJ2-3; abundance: many; CDR3aa: CASSLGPGLAGTLTDTQYF; CDR3nt: TGTGCCAGCAGCTTAGGACCGGGACTAGCGGGGACCTTGACAGATACGCAGTATTTT
d_gene: NA; v_gene: TRBV6-2/TRBV6-3; j_gene: TRBJ2-6; abundance: many; CDR3aa: CASVMGQKLSGANVLTF; CDR3nt: TGTGCCAGCGTAATGGGCCAAAAACTCTCTGGGGCCAACGTCCTGACTTTC
d_gene: NA; v_gene: TRBV27; j_gene: TRBJ1-6; abundance: many; CDR3aa: CASSRGDNSPLHF; CDR3nt: TGTGCCAGCAGTCGGGGGGATAATTCACCCCTCCACTTT
d_gene: NA; v_gene: TRBV12-3/TRBV12-4; j_gene: TRBJ1-4; abundance: many; CDR3aa: CASSLVGGNEKLFF; CDR3nt: TGTGCCAGCAGTTTAGTCGGGGGTAATGAAAAACTGTTTTTT
d_gene: TRBD1; v_gene: TRBV29-1; j_gene: TRBJ1-5; abundance: many; CDR3aa: CSAQTGGEPQHF; CDR3nt: TGCAGCGCACAGACAGGGGGCGAGCCCCAGCATTTT
d_gene: NA; v_gene: TRBV29-1; j_gene: TRBJ2-3; abundance: many; CDR3aa: CSVDGKSTDTQYF; CDR3nt: TGCAGCGTTGATGGGAAGAGCACAGATACGCAGTATTTT
d_gene: NA; v_gene: TRBV6-5; j_gene: TRBJ1-4; abundance: few; CDR3aa: CASSNFLGDNEKLFF; CDR3nt: TGTGCCAGCAGTAACTTCCTCGGCGATAATGAAAAACTGTTTTTT
d_gene: TRBD2; v_gene: TRBV19; j_gene: TRBJ2-5; abundance: many; CDR3aa: CASSRAPGLAGGYGETQYF; CDR3nt: TGTGCCAGTAGTAGGGCCCCGGGACTAGCGGGGGGATACGGAGAGACCCAGTACTTC
d_gene: TRBD1; v_gene: TRBV10-3; j_gene: TRBJ2-5; abundance: many; CDR3aa: CAISESGGQGLQETQYF; CDR3nt: TGTGCCATCAGTGAGTCAGGTGGACAGGGGCTTCAAGAGACCCAGTACTTC
d_gene: NA; v_gene: TRBV19; j_gene: TRBJ2-3; abundance: NA; CDR3aa: CASSTILTDTQYF; CDR3nt: TGTGCCAGTAGTACCATACTCACAGATACGCAGTATTTT
d_gene: TRBD1; v_gene: TRBV19; j_gene: TRBJ2-7; abundance: many; CDR3aa: CASSGPGQGSYEQYF; CDR3nt: TGTGCCAGTAGCGGACCGGGACAGGGGTCCTACGAGCAGTACTTC
d_gene: TRBD1; v_gene: TRBV5-6; j_gene: TRBJ2-7; abundance: NA; CDR3aa: CASSLARQGSYEQYF; CDR3nt: TGTGCCAGCAGCTTAGCAAGACAGGGTTCCTACGAGCAGTACTTC
d_gene: TRBD1; v_gene: TRBV12-3/TRBV12-4; j_gene: TRBJ2-3; abundance: many; CDR3aa: CASSSTGGPDTQYF; CDR3nt: TGTGCCAGCAGTTCCACAGGGGGCCCAGATACGCAGTATTTT
d_gene: NA; v_gene: TRBV2; j_gene: TRBJ1-2; abundance: NA; CDR3aa: CASSEGGLDGYTF; CDR3nt: TGTGCCAGCAGTGAAGGGGGGCTCGATGGCTACACCTTC
d_gene: NA; v_gene: TRBV4-2; j_gene: TRBJ1-2; abundance: many; CDR3aa: CASSQEEGGWALYGYTF; CDR3nt: TGTGCCAGCAGCCAAGAGGAGGGGGGATGGGCCCTCTATGGCTACACCTTC
d_gene: NA; v_gene: TRBV7-9; j_gene: TRBJ2-3; abundance: NA; CDR3aa: CASSFSGDTDTQYF; CDR3nt: TGTGCCAGCAGCTTTTCAGGGGACACAGATACGCAGTATTTT
d_gene: NA; v_gene: TRBV7-9; j_gene: TRBJ1-4; abundance: many; CDR3aa: CASSPPGGLANEKLFF; CDR3nt: TGTGCCAGCAGCCCCCCCGGGGGGCTAGCCAATGAAAAACTGTTTTTT
d_gene: NA; v_gene: TRBV7-2; j_gene: TRBJ1-1; abundance: many; CDR3aa: CASSLGGFSTEAFF; CDR3nt: TGTGCCAGCAGCTTAGGGGGGTTTAGCACTGAAGCTTTCTTT
d_gene: NA; v_gene: TRBV20-1; j_gene: TRBJ1-1; abundance: many; CDR3aa: CSARDDVRNMNTEAFF; CDR3nt: TGCAGTGCTAGAGATGATGTCCGTAATATGAACACTGAAGCTTTCTTT
d_gene: NA; v_gene: TRBV21-1; j_gene: TRBJ1-3; abundance: few; CDR3aa: CASSKPRSSGNTIYF; CDR3nt: TGTGCCAGCAGCAAACCCAGGAGCTCTGGAAACACCATATATTTT
d_gene: NA; v_gene: TRBV4-2; j_gene: TRBJ1-2; abundance: many; CDR3aa: CASSQPGPDGYTF; CDR3nt: TGTGCCAGCAGCCAACCCGGACCGGATGGCTACACCTTC
d_gene: NA; v_gene: TRBV30; j_gene: TRBJ2-7; abundance: many; CDR3aa: CACQQGYEQYF; CDR3nt: TGTGCCTGTCAACAGGGCTACGAGCAGTACTTC
d_gene: NA; v_gene: TRBV7-9; j_gene: TRBJ2-7; abundance: many; CDR3aa: CASSSLGGEQYF; CDR3nt: TGTGCCAGCAGCTCTCTCGGGGGCGAGCAGTACTTC
d_gene: NA; v_gene: TRBV20-1; j_gene: TRBJ2-7; abundance: many; CDR3aa: CSARWDSNSYEQYF; CDR3nt: TGCAGTGCTCGCTGGGACTCTAACTCCTACGAGCAGTACTTC
d_gene: TRBD1; v_gene: TRBV19; j_gene: TRBJ1-5; abundance: many; CDR3aa: CASSISGGIYQPQHF; CDR3nt: TGTGCCAGTAGTATATCAGGGGGCATATATCAGCCCCAGCATTTT
d_gene: NA; v_gene: TRBV18; j_gene: TRBJ1-2; abundance: many; CDR3aa: CASSPVRQANYGYTF; CDR3nt: TGTGCCAGCTCACCAGTGCGACAAGCTAACTATGGCTACACCTTC
d_gene: TRBD2; v_gene: TRBV7-9; j_gene: TRBJ2-1; abundance: NA; CDR3aa: CASSLGLAGDNEQFF; CDR3nt: TGTGCCAGCAGCTTAGGACTAGCGGGAGACAATGAGCAGTTCTTC
d_gene: TRBD1; v_gene: TRBV7-2; j_gene: TRBJ2-7; abundance: NA; CDR3aa: CASSKTGYLTEGQYF; CDR3nt: TGTGCCAGCAGCAAGACAGGGTACCTTACTGAGGGCCAGTACTTC
d_gene: NA; v_gene: TRBV2; j_gene: TRBJ2-3; abundance: many; CDR3aa: CASGRTDTQYF; CDR3nt: TGTGCCAGCGGCCGGACAGATACGCAGTATTTT
d_gene: NA; v_gene: TRBV11-2; j_gene: TRBJ2-1; abundance: many; CDR3aa: CASSLSFGNEQFF; CDR3nt: TGTGCCAGCAGCTTATCTTTCGGCAATGAGCAGTTCTTC
d_gene: TRBD2; v_gene: TRBV7-9; j_gene: TRBJ2-7; abundance: many; CDR3aa: CASSPLAGEGYEQYF; CDR3nt: TGTGCCAGCAGCCCTTTAGCGGGGGAGGGGTACGAGCAGTACTTC
d_gene: NA; v_gene: TRBV5-6; j_gene: TRBJ2-2; abundance: many; CDR3aa: CASSPGAPGELFF; CDR3nt: TGTGCCAGCAGCCCAGGAGCCCCCGGGGAGCTGTTTTTT
d_gene: NA; v_gene: TRBV7-9; j_gene: TRBJ2-2; abundance: NA; CDR3aa: CASSLAHGANTGELFF; CDR3nt: TGTGCCAGCAGCTTAGCCCACGGCGCCAACACCGGGGAGCTGTTTTTT
d_gene: TRBD2; v_gene: TRBV4-1; j_gene: TRBJ2-5; abundance: many; CDR3aa: CASSSYGGSQETQYF; CDR3nt: TGCGCCAGCAGCAGCTACGGGGGGTCCCAAGAGACCCAGTACTTC